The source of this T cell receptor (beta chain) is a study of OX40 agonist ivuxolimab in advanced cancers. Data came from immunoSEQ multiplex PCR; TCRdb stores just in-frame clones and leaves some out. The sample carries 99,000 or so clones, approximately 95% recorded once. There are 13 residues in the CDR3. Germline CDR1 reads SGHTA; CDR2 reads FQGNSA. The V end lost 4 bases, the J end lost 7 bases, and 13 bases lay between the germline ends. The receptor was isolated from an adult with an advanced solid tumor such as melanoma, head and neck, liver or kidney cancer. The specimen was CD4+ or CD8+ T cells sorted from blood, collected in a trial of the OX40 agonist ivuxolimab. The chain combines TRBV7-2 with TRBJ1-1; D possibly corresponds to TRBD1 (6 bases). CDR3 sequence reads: CASSSTGRGEAFF. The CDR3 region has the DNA TGTGCCAGCAGCTCCACAGGGAGGGGTGAAGCTTTCTTT.